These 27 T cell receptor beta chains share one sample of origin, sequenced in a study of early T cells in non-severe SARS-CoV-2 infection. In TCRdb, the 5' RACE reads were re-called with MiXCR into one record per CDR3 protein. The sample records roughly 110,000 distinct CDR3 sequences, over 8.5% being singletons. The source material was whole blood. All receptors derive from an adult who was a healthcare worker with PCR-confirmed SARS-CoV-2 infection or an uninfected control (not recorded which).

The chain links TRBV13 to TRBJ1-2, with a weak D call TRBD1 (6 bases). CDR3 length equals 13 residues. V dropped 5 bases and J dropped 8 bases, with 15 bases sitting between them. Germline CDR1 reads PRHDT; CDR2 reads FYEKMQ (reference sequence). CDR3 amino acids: CASSEGGSYGYTF. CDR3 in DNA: TGTGCCAGCAGCGAGGGGGGTTCTTACGGCTACACCTTC.

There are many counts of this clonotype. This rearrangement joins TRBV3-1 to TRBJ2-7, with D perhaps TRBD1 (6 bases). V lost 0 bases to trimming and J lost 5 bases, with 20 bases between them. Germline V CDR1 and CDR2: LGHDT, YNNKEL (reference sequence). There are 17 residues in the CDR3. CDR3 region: CASSQDQFRQGLHEQYF. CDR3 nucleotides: TGTGCCAGCAGCCAAGATCAATTTCGTCAGGGGCTACACGAGCAGTACTTC.

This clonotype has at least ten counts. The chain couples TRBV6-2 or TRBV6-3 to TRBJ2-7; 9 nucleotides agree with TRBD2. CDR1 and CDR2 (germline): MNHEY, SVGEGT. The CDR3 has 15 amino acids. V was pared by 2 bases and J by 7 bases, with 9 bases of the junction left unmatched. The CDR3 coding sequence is TGTGCCAGCAGTTACGGTCTAGCGGGAACAGAGGAGCAGTACTTC. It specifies CASSYGLAGTEEQYF.

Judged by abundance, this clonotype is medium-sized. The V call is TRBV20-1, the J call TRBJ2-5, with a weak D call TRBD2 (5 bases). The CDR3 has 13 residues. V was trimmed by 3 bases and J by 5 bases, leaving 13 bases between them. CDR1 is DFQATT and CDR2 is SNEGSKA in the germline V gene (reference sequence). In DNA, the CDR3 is TGCAGTGCTAGGGGCGGAGGCATGGAGACCCAGTACTTC. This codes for CSARGGGMETQYF.

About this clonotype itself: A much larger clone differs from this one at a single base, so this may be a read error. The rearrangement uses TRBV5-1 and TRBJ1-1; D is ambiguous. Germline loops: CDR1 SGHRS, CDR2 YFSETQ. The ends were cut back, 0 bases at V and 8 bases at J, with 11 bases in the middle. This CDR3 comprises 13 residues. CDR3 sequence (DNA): TGCGCCAGCAGCTTGGAGTTTGAGACGGAAGCTTTCTTT. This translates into CASSLEFETEAFF.

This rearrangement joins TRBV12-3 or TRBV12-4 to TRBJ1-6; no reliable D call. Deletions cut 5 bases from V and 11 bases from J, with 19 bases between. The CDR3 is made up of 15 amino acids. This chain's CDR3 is CASSPGRELIPPLHF. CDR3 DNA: TGTGCCAGCAGTCCCGGGCGGGAGCTGATTCCACCCCTCCACTTT.

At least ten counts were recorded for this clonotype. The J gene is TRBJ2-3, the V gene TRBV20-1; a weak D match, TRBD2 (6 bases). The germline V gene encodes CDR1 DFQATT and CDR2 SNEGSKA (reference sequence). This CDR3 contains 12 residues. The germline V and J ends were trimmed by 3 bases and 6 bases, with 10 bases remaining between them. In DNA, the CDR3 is TGCAGTGCTAGCGAGGGACTCGATACGCAGTATTTT. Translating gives CSASEGLDTQYF.

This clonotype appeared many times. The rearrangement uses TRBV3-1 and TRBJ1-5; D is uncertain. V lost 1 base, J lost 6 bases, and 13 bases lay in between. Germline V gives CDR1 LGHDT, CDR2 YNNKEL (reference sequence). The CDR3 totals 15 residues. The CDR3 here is CASSQGRNMAQPQHF. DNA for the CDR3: TGTGCCAGCAGCCAAGGCCGGAACATGGCTCAGCCCCAGCATTTT.

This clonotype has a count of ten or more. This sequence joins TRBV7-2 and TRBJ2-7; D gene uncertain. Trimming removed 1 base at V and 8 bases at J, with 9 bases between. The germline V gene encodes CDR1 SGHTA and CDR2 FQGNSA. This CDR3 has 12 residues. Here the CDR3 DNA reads TGTGCCAGCAGCTTAGAGAACCACCAGCAGTACTTC. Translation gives CASSLENHQQYF.

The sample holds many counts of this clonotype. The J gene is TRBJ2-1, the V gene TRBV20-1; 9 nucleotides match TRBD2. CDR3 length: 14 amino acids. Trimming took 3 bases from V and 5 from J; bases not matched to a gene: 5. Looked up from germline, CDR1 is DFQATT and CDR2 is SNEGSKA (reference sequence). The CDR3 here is CSARAGGPHNEQFF. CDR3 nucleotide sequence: TGCAGTGCTAGGGCGGGAGGGCCCCACAATGAGCAGTTCTTC.

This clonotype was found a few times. CDR3 sequence: CASSATPAPLETQYF. The CDR3 DNA follows: TGTGCCAGCAGCGCGACCCCGGCCCCTCTAGAGACCCAGTACTTC. V and J are TRBV9 and TRBJ2-5; D not resolved. Germline CDR1 reads SGDLS; CDR2 reads YYNGEE. Trimming shortened V by 3 bases and J by 4 bases, and 16 bases separated the two germline ends. This CDR3 region has 15 residues.

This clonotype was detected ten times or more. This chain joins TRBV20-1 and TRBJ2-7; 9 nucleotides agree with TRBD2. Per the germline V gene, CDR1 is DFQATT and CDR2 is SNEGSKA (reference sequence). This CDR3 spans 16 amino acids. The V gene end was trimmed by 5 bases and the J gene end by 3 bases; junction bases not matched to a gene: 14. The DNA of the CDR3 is TGCAGTGCTTCAGAGGGTGGCGGGAGGGCCAGCTACGAGCAGTACTTC. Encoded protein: CSASEGGGRASYEQYF.

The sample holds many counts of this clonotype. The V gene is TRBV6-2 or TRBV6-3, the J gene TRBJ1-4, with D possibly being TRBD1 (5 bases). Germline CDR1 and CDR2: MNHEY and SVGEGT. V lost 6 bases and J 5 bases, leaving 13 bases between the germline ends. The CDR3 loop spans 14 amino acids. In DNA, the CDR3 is TGTGCCAGCAGCCCGGGACGGTGGAATGAAAAACTGTTTTTT. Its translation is CASSPGRWNEKLFF.

CDR3 sequence: CASSLAEGYGYTF. The CDR3 nucleotides are TGTGCCAGCAGCTTAGCGGAGGGCTATGGCTACACCTTC. The rearrangement joins TRBV7-2 to TRBJ1-2; D uncertain. The CDR3 extends over 13 amino acids. The germline V and J ends were trimmed by 0 bases and 4 bases, with 6 bases remaining between them. Germline V CDR1 and CDR2: SGHTA, FQGNSA.

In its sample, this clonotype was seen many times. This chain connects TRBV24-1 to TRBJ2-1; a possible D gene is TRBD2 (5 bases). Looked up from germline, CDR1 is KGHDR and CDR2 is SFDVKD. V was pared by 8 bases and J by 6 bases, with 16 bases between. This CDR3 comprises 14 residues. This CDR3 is CATTGRGLINEQFF. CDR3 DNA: TGTGCCACCACTGGGAGAGGGCTTATCAATGAGCAGTTCTTC.

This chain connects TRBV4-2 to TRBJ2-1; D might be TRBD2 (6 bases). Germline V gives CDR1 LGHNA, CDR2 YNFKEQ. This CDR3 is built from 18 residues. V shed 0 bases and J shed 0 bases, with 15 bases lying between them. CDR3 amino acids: CASSQEGRTLYSYNEQFF. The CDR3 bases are TGTGCCAGCAGCCAAGAGGGGAGGACCCTATACTCCTACAATGAGCAGTTCTTC.

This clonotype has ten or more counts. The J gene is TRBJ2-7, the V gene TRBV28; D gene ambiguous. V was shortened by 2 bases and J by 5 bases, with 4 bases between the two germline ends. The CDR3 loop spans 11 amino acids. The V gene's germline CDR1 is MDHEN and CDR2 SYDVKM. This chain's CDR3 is CASSLIDEQYF. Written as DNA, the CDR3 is TGTGCCAGCAGTTTAATCGACGAGCAGTACTTC. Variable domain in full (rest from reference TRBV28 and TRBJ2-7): DVKVTQSSRYLVKRTGEKVFLECVQDMDHENMFWYRQDPGLGLRLIYFSYDVKMKEKGDIPEGYSVSREKKERFSLILESASTNQTSMYLCASSLIDEQYFGPGTRLTVT.

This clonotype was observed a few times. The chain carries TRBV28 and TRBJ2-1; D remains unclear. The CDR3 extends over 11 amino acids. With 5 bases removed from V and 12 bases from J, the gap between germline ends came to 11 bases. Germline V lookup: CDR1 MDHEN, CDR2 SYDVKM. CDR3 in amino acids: CASSRRPVQFF. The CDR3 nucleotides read TGTGCCAGCAGTCGGAGACCCGTGCAGTTCTTC.

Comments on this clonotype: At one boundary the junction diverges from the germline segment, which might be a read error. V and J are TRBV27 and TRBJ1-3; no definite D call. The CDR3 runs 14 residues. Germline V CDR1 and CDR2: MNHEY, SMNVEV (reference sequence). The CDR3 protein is CASSSVSSENTIYF. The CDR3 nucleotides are TGTGCCAGCAGTTCAGTAAGCTCTGAAAACACCATATATTTT.

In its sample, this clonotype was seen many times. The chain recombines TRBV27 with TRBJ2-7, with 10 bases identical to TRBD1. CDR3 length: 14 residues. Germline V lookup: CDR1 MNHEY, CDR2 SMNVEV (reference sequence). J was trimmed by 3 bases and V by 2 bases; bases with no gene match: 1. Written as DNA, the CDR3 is TGTGCCAGCAGTTTACGGGACAGGGGCTACGAGCAGTACTTC. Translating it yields CASSLRDRGYEQYF.

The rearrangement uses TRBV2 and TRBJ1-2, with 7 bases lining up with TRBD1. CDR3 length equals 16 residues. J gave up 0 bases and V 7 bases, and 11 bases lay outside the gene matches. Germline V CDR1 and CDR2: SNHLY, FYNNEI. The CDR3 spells CASIDRDLLSNYGYTF. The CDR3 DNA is TGTGCCAGCATTGACAGGGATCTCCTTTCTAACTATGGCTACACCTTC.

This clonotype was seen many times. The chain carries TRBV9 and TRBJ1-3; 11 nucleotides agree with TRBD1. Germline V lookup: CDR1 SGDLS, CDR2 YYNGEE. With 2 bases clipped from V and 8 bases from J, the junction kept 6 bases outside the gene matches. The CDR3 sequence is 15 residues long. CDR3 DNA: TGTGCCAGCAGCGTTGGGACAGGGGGAGGTGACACCATATATTTT. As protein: CASSVGTGGGDTIYF. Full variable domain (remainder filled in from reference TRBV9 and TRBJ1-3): DSGVTQTPKHLITATGQRVTLRCSPRSGDLSVYWYQQSLDQGLQFLIQYYNGEERAKGNILERFSAQQFPDLHSELNLSSLELGDSALYFCASSVGTGGGDTIYFGEGSWLTVV.

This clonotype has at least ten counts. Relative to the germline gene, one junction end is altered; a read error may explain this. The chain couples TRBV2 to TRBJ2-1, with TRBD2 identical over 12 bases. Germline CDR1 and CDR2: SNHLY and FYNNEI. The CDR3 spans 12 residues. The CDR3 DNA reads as TGTGCCAGCGAGAGGACTAGCGGGATAAGAGTCTTC. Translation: CASERTSGIRVF.

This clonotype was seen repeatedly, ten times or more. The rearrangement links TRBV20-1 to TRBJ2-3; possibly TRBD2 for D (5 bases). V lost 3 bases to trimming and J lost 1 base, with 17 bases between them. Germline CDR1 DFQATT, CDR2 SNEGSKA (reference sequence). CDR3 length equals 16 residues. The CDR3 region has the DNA TGCAGTGCTAGTCCGCCTCGGAGGTACGGCACAGATACGCAGTATTTT. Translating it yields CSASPPRRYGTDTQYF.

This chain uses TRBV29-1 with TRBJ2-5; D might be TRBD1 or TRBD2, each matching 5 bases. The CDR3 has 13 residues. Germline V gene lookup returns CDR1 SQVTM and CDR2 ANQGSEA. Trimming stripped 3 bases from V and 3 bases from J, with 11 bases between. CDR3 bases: TGCAGCGTTGATCGGGGCTTGGAAGAGACCCAGTACTTC. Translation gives CSVDRGLEETQYF.

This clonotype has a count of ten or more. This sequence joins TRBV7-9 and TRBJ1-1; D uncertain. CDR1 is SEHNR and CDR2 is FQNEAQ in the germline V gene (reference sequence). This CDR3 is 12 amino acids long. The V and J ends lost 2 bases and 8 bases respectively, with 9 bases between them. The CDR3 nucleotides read TGTGCCAGCAGCTTAAGTACGGGGGAAGCTTTCTTT. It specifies CASSLSTGEAFF.

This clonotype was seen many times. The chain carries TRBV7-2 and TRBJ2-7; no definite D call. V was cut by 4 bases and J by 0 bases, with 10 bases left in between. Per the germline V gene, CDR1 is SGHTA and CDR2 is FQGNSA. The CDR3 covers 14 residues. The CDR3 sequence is CASSYKGSSYEQYF. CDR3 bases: TGTGCCAGCAGCTACAAGGGAAGCTCCTACGAGCAGTACTTC.